Listed below are T cell receptor beta chains from one sample, sequenced in a study of OX40 agonist ivuxolimab in advanced cancers. Profiling relied on immunoSEQ multiplex PCR, and the TCRdb table lists in-frame clones only, not all of them. Counted here are some 110,000 clones, 85% to 95% occurring once; the ten biggest clones make up about 0.15%. Here the sequenced sample was CD4+ or CD8+ T cells sorted from blood, taken in a trial of the OX40 agonist ivuxolimab. These receptors originate from an adult with an advanced solid tumor such as melanoma, head and neck, liver or kidney cancer. The conserved cysteine and the conserved F or W are not part of the CDR3 here. A row's size may be missing; if present it is once, few, many or a size class.

clone_size v_call cdr3_aa
NA TRBV6-1 ASSEVGGQVDGYT
NA TRBV4-2 ASSQVGLAGNNEQF
NA TRBV6-5 ASSRGRWETQY
NA TRBV6-6 ASRPGSKENTEAF
NA TRBV2 ASRMTESYGYT
NA TRBV6-1 ASSERGTGAYNEQF
NA TRBV6-5 ASSQRQGGKAF
NA TRBV6-5 ASTPQGQGANGYT
NA TRBV28 ASSPNPTGQYTYEQY
NA TRBV28 ASSSPPGYEQY
few TRBV18 ASSPQNSQINYGYT
NA TRBV14 ASSQGMGEKLF
NA TRBV4-3 ASSPQQGTDTQY
NA TRBV19 ASSIEGVSNQPQH
NA TRBV9 ASSVGGPPKYEQY
NA TRBV5-8 ASSLDIGTANYGYT
NA TRBV7-3 ASSPDRAREQY
NA TRBV18 ASSPFGTGADGNTIY
NA TRBV7-2 ASSRRAGVNTEAF
few TRBV2 ASSERVSPQH
NA TRBV5-5 ASSLVLSGANVLT
NA TRBV30 AWRDRGRGGEAF
NA TRBV7-2 ASSFSRGGAYEQY
NA TRBV7-8 ASSSRLAENTGELF
NA TRBV28 ASTPAGGDTEAF
once TRBV28 ASSFSGQLRGYT
NA TRBV4-1 ASSSAGAQAGNTIY
NA TRBV7-3 ASSLKGPQETQY